This T cell receptor beta chain was profiled in a study of blood T cell repertoires in COVID-19. Study as a whole: Italy, Spain and the United States were the sources of the convalescent and acute COVID-19 samples.

Participant age was about 18 to 89 years, and participants resided in fewer than 25 US areas. Allocation to cohorts depended on clinical history reported by the participants. The CDR3 spans 15 residues. The germline V and J ends were trimmed by 0 bases and 0 bases, with 7 bases remaining between them. The germline V gene encodes CDR1 SGHRS and CDR2 YFSETQ. In the case of this clone: Other DNA sequences from this sample encode an identical CDR3 as well.

Generated by immunoSEQ multiplex PCR, the TCRdb table keeps only in-frame clones and is missing some. The sample includes about 480,000 clones, over 75% seen only once; the top ten take 1.5% to 2%. This clonotype was obtained from a middle-aged woman who had recovered from COVID-19. The sample was PBMCs or T cells enriched from blood (not recorded which). This sequence joins TRBV5-1 and TRBJ1-3; D unresolved. The chain's CDR3 is CASSLDGDSGNTIYF. The CDR3 DNA is TGCGCCAGCAGCTTGGACGGGGACTCTGGAAACACCATATATTTT.